The present TCR beta chain was sequenced within a study of T cell repertoires in cytomegalovirus infection. Overall study context: Based on public TCR beta signatures, there were indications of CMV infection and of a matching HLA type.

TCRdb recomputed calls from the reads with MiXCR, one row per CDR3 protein. This sample carries 640,000 or so distinct CDR3 sequences, 30% to 35% of them seen once, and the ten largest clones take about 20%. This clonotype was counted a single time. Its antigen is not known. V shed 1 base and J 2 bases; nucleotides not matched to a gene: 9. Germline V gives CDR1 SGHVS, CDR2 FQNEAQ. The CDR3 is made up of 17 amino acids. This chain joins TRBV7-8 and TRBJ1-2, with TRBD1 matching over 8 bases. The origin of this receptor is a human donor in good health (CMV status not recorded). Some clones in this sample may be carry-over from other donors' samples. The sample consisted of cultured PBMCs, taken from culture after CMV antigen stimulation. CDR3 loop: CASSLEGTGLRNYGYTF. The CDR3 region has the DNA TGTGCCAGCAGCTTAGAAGGGACAGGACTAAGGAACTATGGCTACACCTTC.